The 4 T cell receptor beta chains in this list originate from one sample, sequenced in a study of control samples from healthy donors and cancer patients. Sequenced by immunoSEQ multiplex PCR; TCRdb stores in-frame clones only, minus some. The repertoire holds around 110,000 clones, with 93% as singletons. Sequencing was performed on blood. These receptors came from a young man in good health.

The chain couples TRBV28 to TRBJ1-5; TRBD1 matches at 10 bases. Germline CDR1 MDHEN, CDR2 SYDVKM. V shed 5 bases, J shed 7 bases, and the junction held 14 bases outside the gene matches. The CDR3 loop spans 17 amino acids. The CDR3 spells CASSRNPGQGLGQPQHF. CDR3 in DNA: TGTGCCAGCAGTAGAAACCCGGGACAGGGGTTGGGGCAGCCCCAGCATTTT.

The chain links TRBV18 to TRBJ1-1; D is undetermined. CDR3 length equals 13 residues. V was cut by 3 bases and J by 2 bases, with 7 bases left in between. Germline CDR1 reads KGHSH; CDR2 reads LQKENI. The CDR3 coding sequence is TGTGCCAGCTCACCGAGCCTAAACACTGAAGCTTTCTTT. Translated: CASSPSLNTEAFF.

For the CDR3, the DNA is TGTGCCACCAGTGATTCTTGGGTCCTAAGGAATCAGCCCCAGCATTTT. This encodes CATSDSWVLRNQPQHF. This chain joins TRBV24-1 and TRBJ1-5; D ambiguous. Germline lookup yields CDR1 KGHDR and CDR2 SFDVKD. Trimming shortened V by 2 bases and J by 4 bases, and 14 bases separated the two germline ends. The CDR3 sequence is 16 residues long.

This chain joins TRBV7-8 and TRBJ2-7, with 9 bases aligning to TRBD2. Germline-derived CDR1 and CDR2 are SGHVS and FQNEAQ. V gave up 5 bases and J gave up 4 bases; unmatched junction bases: 9. The CDR3 covers 15 residues. The CDR3 loop is CASSPGGSGGYEQYV. CDR3 nucleotide sequence: TGTGCCAGCAGCCCCGGGGGTAGCGGGGGTTACGAGCAGTACGTC.